Below, 23 T cell receptor beta chains from the same sample are listed, as sequenced in a study of blood T cell repertoires in COVID-19. Assay: immunoSEQ multiplex PCR; the TCRdb copy retains only in-frame clones and omits some. The table lists around 150,000 clones, roughly 93% of them singletons, with about 5% in the top ten. Source material: peripheral blood. Source of these receptors: a woman aged 50 to 65 with acute or convalescent COVID-19.

This chain connects TRBV19 to TRBJ1-1, with a weak D call TRBD1 (6 bases). The CDR3 loop spans 17 amino acids. Trimming cost V 8 bases and J 0 bases, with 22 bases left between them. Germline CDR1 and CDR2: LNHDA and SQIVND (reference sequence). In nucleotides, the CDR3 is TGTGCCAGTGGCCGGCGGGGGCTCGAGGGCATGAACACTGAAGCTTTCTTT. It translates to CASGRRGLEGMNTEAFF.

The CDR3 nucleotides are TGTGCCAGCAGTGACCACAGGGAAGATGGTGGCTACACCTTC. Translation gives CASSDHREDGGYTF. The gene calls are TRBV25-1 and TRBJ1-2; the D gene is possibly TRBD1 (6 bases). Between the trimmed V and J ends, which lost 3 bases and 7 bases, there was a span of 15 bases. There are 14 residues in the CDR3. Per germline, CDR1 MGHDK and CDR2 SYGVNS.

The chain uses TRBV7-9 and TRBJ1-1; unclear D gene. Germline assignment: CDR1 SEHNR and CDR2 FQNEAQ (reference sequence). The CDR3 contains 14 residues. V lost 5 bases and J lost 2, with 12 bases in between. Here the CDR3 DNA reads TGTGCCAGCAGCCCATTAACTGGTAACACTGAAGCTTTCTTT. Translation gives CASSPLTGNTEAFF.

V is TRBV20-1 and J is TRBJ2-1; tentatively, D is TRBD2 (6 bases). Per germline, CDR1 DFQATT and CDR2 SNEGSKA (reference sequence). The CDR3 runs to 12 residues. Trimming took off 3 bases at V and 5 bases at J, with 8 bases between the two ends. DNA for the CDR3: TGCAGTGCTAGTTGGAGGGACAATGAGCAGTTCTTC. Translation: CSASWRDNEQFF.

The CDR3 DNA sequence: TGTGCCAGCAGGCCCGGGACATTCGCAACTAATGAAAAACTGTTTTTT. Translation: CASRPGTFATNEKLFF. The chain has TRBV7-9 and TRBJ1-4; D may be TRBD1 (6 bases). The V gene's germline CDR1 is SEHNR and CDR2 FQNEAQ (reference sequence). Trimming stripped 6 bases from V and 0 bases from J, with 14 bases between. CDR3 length: 16 amino acids. The whole variable domain, remainder taken from reference TRBV7-9 and TRBJ1-4, is DTGVSQNPRHKITKRGQNVTFRCDPISEHNRLYWYRQTLGQGPEFLTYFQNEAQLEKSRLLSDRFSAERPKGSFSTLEIQRTEQGDSAMYLCASRPGTFATNEKLFFGSGTQLSVL.

The chain carries TRBV18 and TRBJ2-1; 9 nucleotides line up with TRBD1. CDR1 and CDR2 from the germline V gene are KGHSH and LQKENI. The CDR3 covers 13 residues. The ends lost 8 bases at V and 4 bases at J; junction bases unmatched: 3. The CDR3 here is CASRTGVYNEQFF. The CDR3 DNA is TGTGCCAGCCGGACAGGGGTTTACAATGAGCAGTTCTTC.

The chain joins TRBV2 to TRBJ1-2; TRBD1 matches at 9 bases. CDR1 and CDR2 from the germline V gene are SNHLY and FYNNEI. This CDR3 has 15 amino acids. V lost 7 bases, J lost 7 bases, and 13 bases stayed unmatched. The CDR3 sequence is CASTQTGGGSGGYTF. DNA for the CDR3: TGTGCCAGCACTCAAACAGGGGGCGGGAGTGGTGGCTACACCTTC.

This chain's CDR3 is CASSFRSTRASSYNEQFF. As DNA, the CDR3 is TGTGCCAGCAGCTTTCGGTCAACGCGGGCGAGCTCCTACAATGAGCAGTTCTTC. This chain links TRBV7-2 with TRBJ2-1, with a tentative D call TRBD2 (5 bases). Germline-derived CDR1 and CDR2 are SGHTA and FQGNSA. This CDR3 has 18 residues. V lost 3 bases to trimming and J lost 0 bases, with 18 bases between them.

The chain is built from TRBV28 and TRBJ2-7; TRBD1 agrees at 7 bases. The CDR3 covers 14 residues. CDR1 and CDR2 from the germline V gene are MDHEN and SYDVKM. V shed 4 bases, J shed 6 bases, and the junction held 9 bases outside the gene matches. Written as DNA, the CDR3 is TGTGCCAGCAGTTCTTTGGGACAGTCGGCCGAGCAGTACTTC. Translation: CASSSLGQSAEQYF. Drawing the rest from reference TRBV28 and TRBJ2-7, the complete variable domain is DVKVTQSSRYLVKRTGEKVFLECVQDMDHENMFWYRQDPGLGLRLIYFSYDVKMKEKGDIPEGYSVSREKKERFSLILESASTNQTSMYLCASSSLGQSAEQYFGPGTRLTVT.

The chain employs TRBV5-4 and TRBJ2-5, with D possibly matching TRBD1 (6 bases). Germline V gene lookup returns CDR1 SGHNT and CDR2 YYREEE (reference sequence). The CDR3 is 15 amino acids. With 1 base removed from V and 6 bases from J, the gap between germline ends came to 16 bases. CDR3 DNA: TGTGCCAGCAGCTTGTGGGCAGGGGCCACCAAGACCCAGTACTTC. Protein sequence: CASSLWAGATKTQYF.

The chain joins TRBV19 to TRBJ1-1; D gene uncertain. Germline V lookup: CDR1 LNHDA, CDR2 SQIVND (reference sequence). There are 15 residues in the CDR3. Trimming removed 7 bases at V and 5 bases at J, with 20 bases between. CDR3 loop: CASMIGGNSPTEAFF. In nucleotides, the CDR3 is TGTGCCAGTATGATAGGAGGGAACTCACCGACTGAAGCTTTCTTT.

This clone was seen only once. The rearrangement links TRBV7-9 to TRBJ1-1; D is unclear. In germline, CDR1 is SEHNR, CDR2 FQNEAQ (reference sequence). The CDR3 is 13 residues long. The V end lost 3 bases, the J end lost 8 bases, and 13 bases lay between the germline ends. CDR3 in DNA: TGTGCCAGCAGCTTTCGGACTCTGCCCGAAGCTTTCTTT. It yields the protein CASSFRTLPEAFF.

The J gene is TRBJ1-1, the V gene TRBV30; D is uncertain. Germline CDR1 GTSNPN, CDR2 SVGIG (reference sequence). CDR3 length equals 13 residues. V was shortened by 3 bases and J by 7 bases, with 15 bases between the two germline ends. CDR3 sequence (DNA): TGTGCCTGGAGACAACAAGGAGACGGTGAAGCTTTCTTT. This translates into CAWRQQGDGEAFF.

The rearrangement links TRBV11-2 to TRBJ1-2, with 7 positions matching TRBD1. V shed 4 bases and J 3 bases; nucleotides not matched to a gene: 2. From germline, CDR1 is SGHAT and CDR2 FQNNGV. The CDR3 covers 13 residues. The CDR3 here is CASSSTGDYGYTF. As DNA, the CDR3 is TGTGCCAGCAGCTCCACAGGGGACTATGGCTACACCTTC. The variable domain in full, completed from reference TRBV11-2 and TRBJ1-2, reads EAGVAQSPRYKIIEKRQSVAFWCNPISGHATLYWYQQILGQGPKLLIQFQNNGVVDDSQLPKDRFSAERLKGVDSTLKIQPAKLEDSAVYLCASSSTGDYGYTFGSGTRLTVV.

The J gene is TRBJ2-2, the V gene TRBV7-2, with a tentative D call TRBD1 (5 bases). The CDR3 spans 15 residues. Germline V gene lookup returns CDR1 SGHTA and CDR2 FQGNSA. V shed 4 bases and J shed 4 bases, with 13 bases lying between them. The CDR3 DNA reads TGTGCCAGCAGCTCCCAGGGTCCCGGCACCGGGGAGCTGTTTTTT. Translated, it gives CASSSQGPGTGELFF. Together with reference TRBV7-2 and TRBJ2-2, the CDR3 gives the full variable domain: GAGVSQSPSNKVTEKGKDVELRCDPISGHTALYWYRQSLGQGLEFLIYFQGNSAPDKSGLPSDRFSAERTGGSVSTLTIQRTQQEDSAVYLCASSSQGPGTGELFFGEGSRLTVL.

The chain employs TRBV24-1 and TRBJ1-2; a weak D match, TRBD1 (5 bases). The CDR3 totals 13 residues. Trimming removed 9 bases from V and 2 bases from J, with 12 bases in between. Germline CDR1 KGHDR, CDR2 SFDVKD. The CDR3 bases are TGTGCCACCGCCCCGCGGGGGAACTATGGCTACACCTTC. Translation gives CATAPRGNYGYTF.

This rearrangement joins TRBV6-4 to TRBJ2-1, with 8 bases aligning to TRBD2. V was pared by 6 bases and J by 12 bases, with 16 bases of the junction left unmatched. The germline V gene encodes CDR1 MRHNA and CDR2 SNTAGT. This CDR3 comprises 15 residues. The CDR3 reads CASSEGASGLGVQFF. In DNA, the CDR3 is TGTGCCAGCAGCGAAGGGGCTAGCGGGCTCGGCGTGCAGTTCTTC.

The J gene is TRBJ2-7, the V gene TRBV29-1; a possible D gene is TRBD2 (6 bases). The CDR3 totals 13 residues. Germline V CDR1 and CDR2: SQVTM, ANQGSEA. V lost 3 bases and J lost 6, with 15 bases in between. This CDR3 reads CSVEVTGTPEQYF. In DNA form, the CDR3 reads TGCAGCGTTGAGGTTACCGGGACTCCCGAGCAGTACTTC.

The J gene is TRBJ1-6, the V gene TRBV19; D remains ambiguous. V lost 6 bases to trimming and J lost 10 bases, with 10 bases between them. This CDR3 has 12 residues. Germline V gene lookup returns CDR1 LNHDA and CDR2 SQIVND (reference sequence). DNA of the CDR3: TGTGCCAGTAGCCTCGGGGTATCACCCCTCCACTTT. It encodes CASSLGVSPLHF.

The V call is TRBV6-5, the J call TRBJ1-3; 7 bases agree with TRBD1. Germline V lookup: CDR1 MNHEY, CDR2 SVGAGI. With 4 bases clipped from V and 1 base from J, the junction kept 7 bases outside the gene matches. This CDR3 has 16 amino acids. The CDR3 bases are TGTGCCAGCAGTTCCCAGACAGGGAAGTCTGGAAACACCATATATTTT. The encoded protein is CASSSQTGKSGNTIYF.

The chain employs TRBV3-1 (or the pseudogene TRBV3-2) and TRBJ1-1; weak D call: TRBD1 (6 bases). The CDR3 runs 14 residues. Germline CDR1 LGHDT, CDR2 YNNKEL (reference sequence). V was cut by 4 bases and J by 1 base, with 10 bases left in between. CDR3 nucleotide sequence: TGTGCCAGCAGCCTAGGGACATCGAACACTGAAGCTTTCTTT. Its translation is CASSLGTSNTEAFF.

This clone was found a few times. The chain carries TRBV28 and TRBJ1-1; 10 positions match TRBD1. V gave up 6 bases and J gave up 5 bases; unmatched junction bases: 9. This CDR3 has 15 amino acids. CDR1 is MDHEN and CDR2 is SYDVKM in the germline V gene. The CDR3 DNA follows: TGTGCCAGCAGATACTCAGGGACAGGGGTAACTGAAGCTTTCTTT. It yields the protein CASRYSGTGVTEAFF.

This chain connects TRBV4-3 to TRBJ2-7; the match to TRBD1 covers 9 bases. The germline CDR1 and CDR2 sequences are LGHNA and YSLEER. With 2 bases clipped from V and 5 bases from J, the junction kept 13 bases outside the gene matches. The CDR3 loop spans 17 amino acids. CDR3 coding DNA: TGCGCCAGCAGCCAAAAATTTCCGGGACAGGGTGGCCACGAGCAGTACTTC. Amino acid sequence: CASSQKFPGQGGHEQYF.